A selection of T cell receptor beta chains follows, all from one sample in a study of T cells in Graves' hyperthyroidism and ophthalmopathy. A single record per CDR3 protein comes from TCRdb applying MiXCR to the multiplex PCR reads. Of roughly 520,000 distinct CDR3 sequences listed, around a quarter were seen once; the top ten hold approximately 10%. The sample comprised blood. All receptors come from a woman in her twenties or thirties with Graves' ophthalmopathy. Each CDR3 is given with its conserved first and last residue. A D gene is named only where the DNA matches it firmly. Part of the rows lack a size; the others show once, few, many or a class for expanded clones.

clone_size d_call j_call v_call cdr3_aa cdr3_nt
- - TRBJ2-7 TRBV11-2 CASSPYPGHSTSYEQYF TGTGCCAGCAGCCCTTACCCTGGACATTCCACTTCCTACGAGCAGTACTTC
many - TRBJ2-2 TRBV20-1 CGNRRHGELFF TGCGGCAACAGACGTCACGGGGAGCTGTTTTTT
- - TRBJ1-2 TRBV12-3/TRBV12-4 CASSPNQGLGYTF TGTGCCAGCAGCCCCAATCAGGGTTTAGGCTACACCTTC
- - TRBJ2-7 TRBV10-1 CASSESETANYYEQYF TGCGCCAGCAGTGAGTCAGAGACAGCGAACTACTACGAGCAGTACTTC
- - TRBJ2-4 TRBV15 CATSTYRAPAKNIQYF TGTGCCACCAGCACCTACAGGGCGCCTGCCAAAAACATTCAGTACTTC
- - TRBJ2-7 TRBV6-1 CASSSKVSGGEQYF TGTGCCAGCAGCTCGAAGGTGTCTGGGGGCGAGCAGTACTTC
- - TRBJ1-1 TRBV11-3 CASSALQGGTEAFF TGTGCCAGCAGCGCTCTCCAGGGCGGGACTGAAGCTTTCTTT
- TRBD1 TRBJ1-2 TRBV28 CASTDREYGYTF TGTGCCAGCACCGACAGGGAGTATGGCTACACCTTC
many TRBD2 TRBJ2-7 TRBV28 CASQGTSGSYEQYF TGTGCCAGCCAGGGGACTAGCGGCTCCTACGAGCAGTACTTC
many - TRBJ1-3 TRBV20-1 CSARVGGTIYF TGCAGTGCTAGAGTCGGAGGCACCATATATTTT
- - TRBJ1-2 TRBV6-5 CASSNRGQGYGYTF TGTGCCAGCAGTAACCGGGGACAAGGCTATGGCTACACCTTT
- TRBD2 TRBJ2-7 TRBV6-5 CASSSQRGLSSYEQYF TGTGCCAGCAGTTCCCAGCGGGGCCTGAGCTCCTACGAGCAGTACTTC
many - TRBJ2-2 TRBV29-1 CSAGSPFTGELFF TGCAGCGCCGGCAGCCCATTCACCGGGGAGCTGTTTTTT
- - TRBJ1-5 TRBV18 CASSQLPGQDSNQPQHF TGTGCCAGCTCACAACTCCCGGGACAAGATAGCAATCAGCCCCAGCATTTT
many - TRBJ1-2 TRBV28 CASSRQDSYGYTF TGTGCCAGCAGTCGACAGGATAGCTATGGCTACACCTTC
few - TRBJ2-7 TRBV11-1 CASSLVFGPGRRAYEQYF -
- - TRBJ1-5 TRBV30 CAWSRDTPNQPQHF TGTGCCTGGAGTAGGGACACCCCCAATCAGCCCCAGCATTTT
many TRBD2 TRBJ2-7 TRBV27 CASSFFGGGPYEQYF TGTGCCAGCAGTTTCTTCGGGGGGGGGCCCTACGAGCAGTACTTC
once - TRBJ1-2 TRBV24-1 CATSGNRGVGYTF TGTGCCACCAGTGGTAACCGAGGTGTCGGCTACACCTTC
many - TRBJ1-2 TRBV6-5 CASSYTDTDGYTF TGTGCCAGCAGTTACACGGACACCGATGGCTACACCTTC
many - TRBJ1-1 TRBV20-1 CSARDWQRNTEAFF TGCAGTGCTAGAGATTGGCAGAGGAACACTGAAGCTTTCTTT
many - TRBJ2-5 TRBV29-1 CSVTGHRETQYF TGCAGCGTCACCGGGCACCGAGAGACCCAGTACTTC
- - TRBJ2-2 TRBV28 CASSLWVRGNTGELFF TGTGCCAGCAGTTTATGGGTGAGGGGGAACACCGGGGAGCTGTTTTTT
many - TRBJ1-1 TRBV6-1 CASSGPKPNTEAFF TGTGCCAGCAGCGGACCTAAACCGAACACTGAAGCTTTCTTT
many TRBD1 TRBJ1-5 TRBV20-1 CSARNSGTGNQPQHF TGCAGTGCTAGAAACTCCGGGACAGGTAATCAGCCCCAGCATTTT
- - TRBJ1-1 TRBV19 CASSNRMQGEAFF TGTGCCAGTAGTAACAGGATGCAGGGAGAAGCTTTCTTT
- - TRBJ1-1 TRBV6-1 CASTLPYTENTEAFF TGTGCCAGCACCCTACCCTACACAGAGAACACTGAAGCTTTCTTT
many - TRBJ2-5 TRBV6-1 CASSEGRGETKYF TGTGCCAGCAGTGAGGGCAGGGGCGAGACCAAGTACTTC
- - TRBJ1-5 TRBV28 CASSSPQAQHF TGTGCCAGCAGTTCCCCACAGGCCCAGCATTTT
- - TRBJ2-3 TRBV27 CASTQTGTDTQYF TGTGCCAGCACTCAAACCGGCACAGATACGCAGTATTTT
many - TRBJ1-2 TRBV12-3/TRBV12-4 CASSIGRGNYSYTF TGTGCCAGCAGTATCGGCAGGGGAAACTATAGCTACACCTTC
many - TRBJ2-7 TRBV6-2/TRBV6-3 CASATWDPAYEQYF TGTGCCAGCGCCACGTGGGACCCAGCCTACGAGCAGTACTTC
many - TRBJ2-7 TRBV20-1 CSARSPGILRGDEQYF TGCAGTGCTAGGAGCCCCGGGATTCTTAGGGGTGACGAGCAGTACTTC
many - TRBJ2-2 TRBV11-2 CASSPSGELFF TGTGCCAGCAGCCCCTCCGGGGAGCTGTTTTTT
- - TRBJ1-5 TRBV28 CASSTDTNQPQHF TGTGCCAGCAGCACAGACACCAATCAGCCCCAGCATTTT